This T cell receptor (beta chain) comes out of a study of blood T cell repertoires in COVID-19. Study details: Sites across the United States, Italy and Spain contributed samples from acute and convalescent COVID-19. Nucleic acid was either cDNA or gDNA, and it came from T cells, B-cell-depleted T cells, or PBMCs.

In the original workflow: Amplification with reference gene primers provided the estimates of nucleated cell counts. Data came from immunoSEQ multiplex PCR; TCRdb stores just in-frame clones and leaves some out. V, J and clone size were drawn from that table, and D and trimming were deduced from the DNA. The data show roughly 190,000 clones, roughly 90% seen once. Germline-derived CDR1 and CDR2 are LGHDT and YNNKEL (reference sequence). The CDR3 has 15 residues. Trimming took off 1 base at V and 3 bases at J, with 9 bases between the two ends. The sequence came from a woman aged 40 to 49 who had recovered from COVID-19. The chain recombines TRBV3-1 (or the pseudogene TRBV3-2) with TRBJ2-2; no firm D call. The sample was peripheral blood. CDR3 protein: CASSQGQVDTGELFF. The CDR3 coding sequence is TGTGCCAGCAGCCAAGGGCAGGTCGACACCGGGGAGCTGTTTTTT.